Listed here are 13 T cell receptor beta chains from one sample, sequenced in a study of control samples from healthy donors and cancer patients. The assay was immunoSEQ multiplex PCR, and TCRdb's table has in-frame clones only and misses some. The sample yields around 71,000 clones, more than 70% seen once. The material sequenced was PBMCs. Receptors originate from a woman aged 45 to 65 with head and neck cancer.

This rearrangement joins TRBV10-3 to TRBJ1-1; 7 positions match TRBD1. CDR3 length: 13 residues. Germline V CDR1 and CDR2: ENHRY, SYGVKD. V was clipped by 6 bases and J by 0 bases; unmatched bases: 1. The DNA for the CDR3 is TGTGCCATCAGGGGGACAGTGAACACTGAAGCTTTCTTT. Translation gives CAIRGTVNTEAFF.

The V and J genes are TRBV9 and TRBJ1-6; a weak D match, TRBD1 (5 bases). Germline V gene sequence: CDR1 SGDLS, CDR2 YYNGEE. The ends were cut back, 0 bases at V and 4 bases at J, with 5 bases in the middle. This CDR3 spans 14 amino acids. CDR3: CASSVEGYNSPLHF. In DNA form, the CDR3 reads TGTGCCAGCAGCGTAGAGGGGTATAATTCACCCCTCCACTTT.

The V and J genes are TRBV28 and TRBJ1-3, with a weak D call TRBD1 (6 bases). V lost 6 bases to trimming and J lost 2 bases, with 14 bases between them. Germline CDR1 is MDHEN and CDR2 is SYDVKM. The CDR3 contains 15 residues. Written as DNA, the CDR3 is TGTGCCAGCAGCCCTAGCACAGGGACTGGAAACACCATATATTTT. As protein: CASSPSTGTGNTIYF.

This clone came up a few times. This chain joins TRBV7-9 and TRBJ2-3; 7 bases are shared with TRBD1. The CDR3 runs 16 residues. CDR1 is SEHNR, CDR2 FQNEAQ, per germline (reference sequence). The junction had 5 bases not matched to a gene; V was cut back by 1 base and J by 1 base. The CDR3 DNA reads as TGTGCCAGCAGCTTAGGAAGGGGGCCTGGCACAGATACGCAGTATTTT. Translating it yields CASSLGRGPGTDTQYF. Supplemented by reference TRBV7-9 and TRBJ2-3, the full variable domain reads DTGVSQNPRHKITKRGQNVTFRCDPISEHNRLYWYRQTLGQGPEFLTYFQNEAQLEKSRLLSDRFSAERPKGSFSTLEIQRTEQGDSAMYLCASSLGRGPGTDTQYFGPGTRLTVL.

This chain uses TRBV19 with TRBJ2-7; D ambiguous. V lost 0 bases, J lost 3 bases, and 12 bases lay in between. Germline lookup yields CDR1 LNHDA and CDR2 SQIVND (reference sequence). This CDR3 is built from 15 residues. DNA for the CDR3: TGTGCCAGTAGTATAGATTCTCTCCCCTACTACGAGCAGTACTTC. Translated, it gives CASSIDSLPYYEQYF.

The V gene is TRBV5-6, the J gene TRBJ2-7; no reliable D call. The CDR3 totals 14 residues. From germline, CDR1 is SGHDT and CDR2 YYEEEE. The V gene lost 5 bases and the J gene lost 0 bases, with 12 bases spanning the gap. CDR3 DNA sequence: TGTGCCAGCAGGGCCTTGGGATCCTCCTACGAGCAGTACTTC. Translating it yields CASRALGSSYEQYF. The entire variable domain, with the rest obtained from reference TRBV5-6 and TRBJ2-7, is as follows: DAGVTQSPTHLIKTRGQQVTLRCSPKSGHDTVSWYQQALGQGPQFIFQYYEEEERQRGNFPDRFSGHQFPNYSSELNVNALLLGDSALYLCASRALGSSYEQYFGPGTRLTVT.

The chain joins TRBV27 to TRBJ2-2, with 10 bases aligning to TRBD2. The germline CDR1 and CDR2 sequences are MNHEY and SMNVEV (reference sequence). The CDR3 runs 14 residues. Germline trimming cut 8 bases from V and 8 bases from J; bases unmatched to any gene: 8. The CDR3 region has the DNA TGTGCCAGCCGGGTAGCGGGGGGTATAGGGGAGCTGTTTTTT. Translation gives CASRVAGGIGELFF.

The rearrangement uses TRBV7-3 and TRBJ2-2; 9 bases match TRBD2. This CDR3 has 16 amino acids. Germline V gene lookup returns CDR1 SGHTA and CDR2 FQGTGA. V shed 1 base, J shed 7 bases, and the junction held 7 bases outside the gene matches. CDR3 sequence: CASSLMSGGRGGELFF. The CDR3 bases are TGTGCCAGCAGCTTAATGAGCGGGGGGAGAGGCGGGGAGCTGTTTTTT.

The V call is TRBV15, the J call TRBJ1-2; TRBD1 matches at 7 bases. V gave up 1 base and J gave up 8 bases; unmatched junction bases: 4. This CDR3 region has 13 residues. Germline V lookup: CDR1 LNHNV, CDR2 YYDKDF (reference sequence). Here the CDR3 DNA reads TGTGCCACCAGCAGAGCAGGAGGGGGCGGCTACACCTTC. Its translation: CATSRAGGGGYTF.

As to this clone: The junction departs from germline at one end; a sequencing error may be responsible. The chain employs TRBV7-8 and TRBJ2-4; TRBD2 aligns across 10 bases. Per the germline V gene, CDR1 is SGHVS and CDR2 is FQNEAQ. CDR3 length equals 15 residues. For the CDR3, the DNA is TGTGCCAGCAGCCTAGCGGGGGAAGGGCTCCGCATTCAGTACTTC. Translation: CASSLAGEGLRIQYF.

The count of this clone is one. The chain uses TRBV27 and TRBJ2-3; perhaps TRBD1 as D (6 bases). Germline CDR1 MNHEY, CDR2 SMNVEV (reference sequence). The CDR3 is 15 amino acids. V was clipped by 5 bases and J by 0 bases, with 12 bases between them. The CDR3 spells CASSPGTTSTDTQYF. The DNA of the CDR3 is TGTGCCAGCAGTCCTGGGACAACTAGCACAGATACGCAGTATTTT.

The V and J genes are TRBV6-6 and TRBJ1-1; 9 bases fit TRBD1. CDR3 length equals 18 residues. V shed 5 bases, J shed 1 base, and the junction held 14 bases outside the gene matches. Germline-derived CDR1 and CDR2 are MNHNY and SVGAGI (reference sequence). CDR3 amino acids: CASSPGTGFPPRNTEAFF. CDR3 bases: TGTGCCAGCAGTCCCGGGACAGGGTTCCCCCCGCGGAACACTGAAGCTTTCTTT.

This chain uses TRBV7-9 with TRBJ2-7; TRBD2 is a possible D gene (5 bases). CDR1 and CDR2 (germline): SEHNR, FQNEAQ (reference sequence). CDR3 length: 13 amino acids. Trimming pared 5 bases from V and 6 bases from J, leaving 14 bases between. Here the CDR3 DNA reads TGTGCCAGCAGCCCCCCGGGAAGTGCCGAGCAGTACTTC. Its translation is CASSPPGSAEQYF.